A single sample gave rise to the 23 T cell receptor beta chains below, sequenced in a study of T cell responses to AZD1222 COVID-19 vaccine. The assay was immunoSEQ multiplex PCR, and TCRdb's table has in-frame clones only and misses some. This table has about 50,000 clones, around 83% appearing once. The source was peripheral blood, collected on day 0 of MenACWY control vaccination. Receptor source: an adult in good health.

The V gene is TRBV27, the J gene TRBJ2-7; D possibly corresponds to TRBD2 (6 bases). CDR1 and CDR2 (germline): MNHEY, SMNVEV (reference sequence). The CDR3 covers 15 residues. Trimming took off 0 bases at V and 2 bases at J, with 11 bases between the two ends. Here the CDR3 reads CASSLSFSGAYEQYF. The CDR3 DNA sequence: TGTGCCAGCAGTTTATCGTTTAGCGGTGCCTACGAGCAGTACTTC.

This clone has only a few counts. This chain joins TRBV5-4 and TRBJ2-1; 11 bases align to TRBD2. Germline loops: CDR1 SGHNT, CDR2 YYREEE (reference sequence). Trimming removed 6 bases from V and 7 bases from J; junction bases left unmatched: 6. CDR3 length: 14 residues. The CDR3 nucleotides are TGTGCCAGCACCACTAGCGGGAGAACAAATGAGCAGTTCTTC. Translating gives CASTTSGRTNEQFF.

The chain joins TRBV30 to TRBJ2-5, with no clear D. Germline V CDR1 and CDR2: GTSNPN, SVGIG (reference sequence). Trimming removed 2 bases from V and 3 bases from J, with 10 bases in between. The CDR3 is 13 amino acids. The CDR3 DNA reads TGTGCCTGGAGTTCGGCGAAGAAAGAGACCCAGTACTTC. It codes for CAWSSAKKETQYF.

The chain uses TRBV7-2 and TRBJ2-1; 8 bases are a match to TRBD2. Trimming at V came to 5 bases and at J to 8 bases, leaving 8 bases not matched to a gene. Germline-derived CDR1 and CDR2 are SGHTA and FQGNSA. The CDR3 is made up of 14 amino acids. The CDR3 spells CASSRSGRVDEQFF. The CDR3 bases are TGTGCCAGCAGCAGGAGCGGGAGAGTCGATGAGCAGTTCTTC.

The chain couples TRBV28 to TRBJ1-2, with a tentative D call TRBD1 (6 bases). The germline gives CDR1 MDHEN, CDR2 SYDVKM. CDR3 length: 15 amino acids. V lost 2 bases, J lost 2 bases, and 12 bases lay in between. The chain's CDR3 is CASSLIFGQNYGYTF. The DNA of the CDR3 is TGTGCCAGCAGTTTAATCTTCGGACAGAACTATGGCTACACCTTC.

The CDR3 DNA is TGCGCCAGCAGCCCCGGGACAGTTAGCAATCAGCCCCAGCATTTT. It translates to CASSPGTVSNQPQHF. The chain couples TRBV4-3 to TRBJ1-5; TRBD1 agrees at 7 bases. Germline lookup yields CDR1 LGHNA and CDR2 YSLEER. The CDR3 runs to 15 residues. V was clipped by 4 bases and J by 0 bases; unmatched bases: 3.

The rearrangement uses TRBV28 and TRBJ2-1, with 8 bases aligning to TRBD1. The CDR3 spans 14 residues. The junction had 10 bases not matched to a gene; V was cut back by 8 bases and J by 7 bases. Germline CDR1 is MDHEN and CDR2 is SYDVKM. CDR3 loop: CASADRVKRNEQFF. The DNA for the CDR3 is TGTGCCAGCGCGGACAGGGTTAAAAGAAATGAGCAGTTCTTC.

In DNA form, the CDR3 reads TGTGCCAGCAGCCAAGACCGGAGCGGGCCGAGCACAGATACGCAGTATTTT. It translates to CASSQDRSGPSTDTQYF. This chain links TRBV3-1 (or the pseudogene TRBV3-2) with TRBJ2-3, with D tentatively TRBD2 (6 bases). Germline V gene data show CDR1 as LGHDT and CDR2 as YNNKEL (reference sequence). Trimming stripped 0 bases from V and 0 bases from J, with 13 bases between. This CDR3 is built from 17 residues.

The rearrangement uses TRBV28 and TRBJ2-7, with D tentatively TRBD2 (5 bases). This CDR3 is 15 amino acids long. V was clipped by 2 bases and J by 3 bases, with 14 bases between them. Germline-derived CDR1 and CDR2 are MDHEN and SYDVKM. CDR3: CASSLPTTSGYEQYF. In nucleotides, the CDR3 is TGTGCCAGCAGTTTACCGACTACCTCCGGCTACGAGCAGTACTTC.

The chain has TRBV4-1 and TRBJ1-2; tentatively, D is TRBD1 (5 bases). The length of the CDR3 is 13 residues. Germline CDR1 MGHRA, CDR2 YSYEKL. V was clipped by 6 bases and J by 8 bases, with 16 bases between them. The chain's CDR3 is CASRPEGEVGYTF. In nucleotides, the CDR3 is TGCGCCAGCAGACCAGAAGGGGAGGTAGGCTACACCTTC.

The CDR3 sequence is CASSLPLAKDTQYF. The CDR3, as DNA: TGTGCCAGCAGTTTGCCACTAGCGAAAGATACGCAGTATTTT. V gene TRBV28 combines with J gene TRBJ2-3, with 7 bases aligning to TRBD2. J lost 5 bases, V lost 3 bases, and 5 bases had no gene match. Per the germline V gene, CDR1 is MDHEN and CDR2 is SYDVKM. This CDR3 comprises 14 residues.

This CDR3 is CASNTGGGYEQYF. CDR3 bases: TGTGCCAGCAATACAGGGGGCGGCTACGAGCAGTACTTC. The chain combines TRBV28 with TRBJ2-7; TRBD1 matches at 9 bases. CDR1 MDHEN and CDR2 SYDVKM come from the germline V gene. This CDR3 spans 13 amino acids. Losses at the gene ends were 7 bases for V and 3 bases for J; bases not matched to a gene: 4.

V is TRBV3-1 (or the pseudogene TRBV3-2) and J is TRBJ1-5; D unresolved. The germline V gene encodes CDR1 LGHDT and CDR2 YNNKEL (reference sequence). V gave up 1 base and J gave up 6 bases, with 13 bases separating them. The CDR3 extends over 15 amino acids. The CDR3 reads CASSQVAGLGQPQHF. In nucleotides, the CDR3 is TGTGCCAGCAGCCAAGTCGCCGGGCTCGGTCAGCCCCAGCATTTT.

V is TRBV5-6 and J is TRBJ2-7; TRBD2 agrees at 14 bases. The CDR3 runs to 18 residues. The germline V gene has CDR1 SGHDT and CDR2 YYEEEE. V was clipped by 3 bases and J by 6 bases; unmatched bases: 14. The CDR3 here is CASSSNRRGTSGRSEQYF. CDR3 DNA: TGTGCCAGCAGCTCTAACAGGCGCGGGACTAGCGGGAGATCCGAGCAGTACTTC. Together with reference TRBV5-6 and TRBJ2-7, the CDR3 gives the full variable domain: DAGVTQSPTHLIKTRGQQVTLRCSPKSGHDTVSWYQQALGQGPQFIFQYYEEEERQRGNFPDRFSGHQFPNYSSELNVNALLLGDSALYLCASSSNRRGTSGRSEQYFGPGTRLTVT.

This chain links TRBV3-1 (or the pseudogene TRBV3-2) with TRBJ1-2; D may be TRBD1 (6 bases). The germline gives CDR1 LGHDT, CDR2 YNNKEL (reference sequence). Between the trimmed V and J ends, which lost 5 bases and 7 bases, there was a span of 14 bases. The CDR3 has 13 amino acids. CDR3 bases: TGTGCCAGCAGCGTTCGGGGGGCGGGTGGCTACACCTTC. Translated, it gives CASSVRGAGGYTF.

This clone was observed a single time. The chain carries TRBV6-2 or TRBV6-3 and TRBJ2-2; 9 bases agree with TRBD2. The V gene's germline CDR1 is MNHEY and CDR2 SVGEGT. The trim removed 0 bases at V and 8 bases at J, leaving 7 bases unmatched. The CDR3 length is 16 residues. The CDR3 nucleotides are TGTGCCAGCAGTTACTCGGCGGGAGGGCCGATGGGGGAGCTGTTTTTT. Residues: CASSYSAGGPMGELFF.

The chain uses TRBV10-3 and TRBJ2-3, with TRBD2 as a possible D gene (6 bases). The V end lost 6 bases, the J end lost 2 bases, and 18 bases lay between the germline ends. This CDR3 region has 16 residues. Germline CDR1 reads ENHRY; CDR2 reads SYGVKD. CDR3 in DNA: TGTGCCATCAGCGACACCGGGACTTCGCCCACAGATACGCAGTATTTT. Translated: CAISDTGTSPTDTQYF.

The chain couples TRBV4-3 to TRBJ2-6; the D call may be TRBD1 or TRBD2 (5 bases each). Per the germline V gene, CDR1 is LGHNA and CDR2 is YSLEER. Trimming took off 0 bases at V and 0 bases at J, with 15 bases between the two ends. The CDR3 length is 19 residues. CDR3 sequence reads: CASSQDSGRSFSGANVLTF. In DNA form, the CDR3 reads TGCGCCAGCAGCCAAGATTCGGGACGGTCCTTCTCTGGGGCCAACGTCCTGACTTTC.

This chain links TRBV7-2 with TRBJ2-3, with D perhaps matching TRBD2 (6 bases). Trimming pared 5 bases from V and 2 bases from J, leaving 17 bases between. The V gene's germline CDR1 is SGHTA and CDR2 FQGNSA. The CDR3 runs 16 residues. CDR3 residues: CASSLGTSFPTDTQYF. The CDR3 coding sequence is TGTGCCAGCAGCCTCGGGACTTCATTCCCCACAGATACGCAGTATTTT.

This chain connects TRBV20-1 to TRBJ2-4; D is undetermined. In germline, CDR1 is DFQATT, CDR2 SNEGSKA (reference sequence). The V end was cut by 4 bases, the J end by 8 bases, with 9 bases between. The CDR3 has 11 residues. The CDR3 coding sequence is TGCAGTGCTAAAGCTGGGGACATTCAGTACTTC. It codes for CSAKAGDIQYF.

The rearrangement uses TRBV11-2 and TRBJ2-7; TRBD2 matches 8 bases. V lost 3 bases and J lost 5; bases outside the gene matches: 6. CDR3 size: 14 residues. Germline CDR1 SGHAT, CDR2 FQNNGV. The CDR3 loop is CASSFSTSGDEQYF. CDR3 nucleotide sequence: TGTGCCAGCAGCTTTAGTACTAGCGGAGACGAGCAGTACTTC.

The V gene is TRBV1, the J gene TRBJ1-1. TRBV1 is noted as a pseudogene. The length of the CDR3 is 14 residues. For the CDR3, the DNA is TGCACCAGCAGCCCCGATAGGAATAACACTGAAGCTTTCTTT. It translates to CTSSPDRNNTEAFF.

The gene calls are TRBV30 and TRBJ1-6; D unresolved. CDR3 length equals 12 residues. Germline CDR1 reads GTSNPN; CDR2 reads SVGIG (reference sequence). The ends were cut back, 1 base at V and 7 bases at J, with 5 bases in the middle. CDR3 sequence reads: CAWSAGNSPLHF. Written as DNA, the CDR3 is TGTGCCTGGAGTGCGGGAAATTCACCCCTCCACTTT.